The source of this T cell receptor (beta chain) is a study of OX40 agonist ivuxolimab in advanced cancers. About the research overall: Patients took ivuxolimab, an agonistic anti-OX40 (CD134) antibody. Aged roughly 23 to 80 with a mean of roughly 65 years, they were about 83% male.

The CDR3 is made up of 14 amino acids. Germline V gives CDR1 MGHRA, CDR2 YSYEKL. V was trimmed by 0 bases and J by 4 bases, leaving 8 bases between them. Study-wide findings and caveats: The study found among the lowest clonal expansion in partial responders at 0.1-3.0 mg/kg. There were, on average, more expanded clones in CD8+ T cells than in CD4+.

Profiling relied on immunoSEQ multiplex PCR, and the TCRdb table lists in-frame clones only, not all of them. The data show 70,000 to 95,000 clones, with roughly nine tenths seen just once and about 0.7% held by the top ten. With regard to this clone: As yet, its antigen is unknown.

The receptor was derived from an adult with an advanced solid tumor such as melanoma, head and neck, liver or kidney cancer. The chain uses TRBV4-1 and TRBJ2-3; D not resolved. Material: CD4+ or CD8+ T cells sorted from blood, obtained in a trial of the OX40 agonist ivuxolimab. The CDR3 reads CASSQEFSADTQYF. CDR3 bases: TGCGCCAGCAGCCAAGAATTCTCTGCAGATACGCAGTATTTT.